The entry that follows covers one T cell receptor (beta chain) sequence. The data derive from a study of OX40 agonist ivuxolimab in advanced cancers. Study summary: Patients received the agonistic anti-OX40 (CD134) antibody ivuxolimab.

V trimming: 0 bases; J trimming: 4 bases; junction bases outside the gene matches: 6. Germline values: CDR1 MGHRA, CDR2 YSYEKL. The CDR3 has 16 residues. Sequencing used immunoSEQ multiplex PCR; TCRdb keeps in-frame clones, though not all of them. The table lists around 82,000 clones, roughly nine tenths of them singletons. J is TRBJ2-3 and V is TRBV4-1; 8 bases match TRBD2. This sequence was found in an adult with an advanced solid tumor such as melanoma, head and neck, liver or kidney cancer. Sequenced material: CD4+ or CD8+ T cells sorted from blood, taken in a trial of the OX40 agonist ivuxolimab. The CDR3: CASSQDWREVPDTQYF. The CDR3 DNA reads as TGCGCCAGCAGCCAAGATTGGCGGGAGGTCCCAGATACGCAGTATTTT.